A selection of T cell receptor beta chains follows, all from one sample in a study of blood T cell repertoires in COVID-19. Profiling relied on immunoSEQ multiplex PCR, and the TCRdb table lists in-frame clones only, not all of them. In the table there are around 140,000 clones, roughly 83% of which are singletons. The source material was peripheral blood. Receptors were obtained from a man in his sixties with acute or convalescent COVID-19. Both conserved end residues are part of each CDR3. A D gene is named only where the DNA matches it firmly. Clone size, where shown, is once, few, many, or a class for clones that have expanded.

V gene: TRBV7-3; clone size: few; J gene: TRBJ2-3; D gene: .; CDR3 protein: CASSLAGTTSTDTQYF; CDR3 DNA: TGTGCCAGCAGCTTAGCGGGCACCACTAGCACAGATACGCAGTATTTT
V gene: TRBV13; clone size: once; J gene: TRBJ2-7; D gene: TRBD1; CDR3 protein: CASSLGPGQGFYEQYF; CDR3 DNA: TGTGCCAGCAGCCTGGGGCCGGGACAGGGGTTCTACGAGCAGTACTTC
V gene: TRBV3-1/TRBV3-2; clone size: .; J gene: TRBJ1-2; D gene: TRBD1; CDR3 protein: CASSQDRGDYGYTF; CDR3 DNA: TGTGCCAGCAGCCAGGACAGGGGGGACTATGGCTACACCTTC
V gene: TRBV9; clone size: .; J gene: TRBJ2-2; D gene: .; CDR3 protein: CASSVAGNGNTGELFF; CDR3 DNA: TGTGCCAGCAGCGTGGCGGGAAACGGAAACACCGGGGAGCTGTTTTTT
V gene: TRBV28; clone size: .; J gene: TRBJ1-5; D gene: .; CDR3 protein: CASSSPGQRGSNQPQHF; CDR3 DNA: TGTGCCAGCAGTTCCCCAGGGCAGAGGGGGTCCAATCAGCCCCAGCATTTT
V gene: TRBV27; clone size: .; J gene: TRBJ1-6; D gene: TRBD1; CDR3 protein: CASSPRQGANNSPLHF; CDR3 DNA: TGTGCCAGCAGTCCTCGACAGGGGGCGAATAATTCACCCCTCCACTTT
V gene: TRBV5-1; clone size: .; J gene: TRBJ1-6; D gene: .; CDR3 protein: CASSLDRINNSPLHF; CDR3 DNA: TGCGCCAGCAGCTTGGACAGGATTAATAATTCACCCCTCCACTTT
V gene: TRBV24-1; clone size: .; J gene: TRBJ2-7; D gene: .; CDR3 protein: CATSDSSGAAGVTLGEQYF; CDR3 DNA: TGTGCCACCAGTGATTCTTCGGGCGCGGCAGGGGTGACCTTGGGCGAGCAGTACTTC
V gene: TRBV6-4; clone size: .; J gene: TRBJ2-7; D gene: TRBD2; CDR3 protein: CASSPRGGYEQYF; CDR3 DNA: TGTGCCAGCAGCCCACGGGGGGGGTACGAGCAGTACTTC
V gene: TRBV29-1; clone size: .; J gene: TRBJ1-1; D gene: TRBD1; CDR3 protein: CSAGGQGGTEAFF; CDR3 DNA: TGCAGCGCTGGGGGACAGGGAGGCACTGAAGCTTTCTTT
V gene: TRBV4-2; clone size: .; J gene: TRBJ2-5; D gene: TRBD2; CDR3 protein: CASSQDRASGGFQETQYF; CDR3 DNA: TGTGCCAGCAGCCAAGATAGGGCTAGCGGGGGGTTCCAAGAGACCCAGTACTTC
V gene: TRBV5-1; clone size: .; J gene: TRBJ1-1; D gene: TRBD1; CDR3 protein: CASQNDRVVTEAFF; CDR3 DNA: TGCGCCAGCCAAAATGACAGGGTGGTCACTGAAGCTTTCTTT
V gene: TRBV4-1; clone size: .; J gene: TRBJ1-2; D gene: .; CDR3 protein: CASSQEGTRGSYGYTF; CDR3 DNA: TGCGCCAGCAGCCAAGAGGGGACAAGGGGAAGCTATGGCTACACCTTC
V gene: TRBV30; clone size: .; J gene: TRBJ1-1; D gene: .; CDR3 protein: CAWSLGHTSEAFF; CDR3 DNA: TGTGCCTGGAGCCTTGGACATACCTCGGAGGCTTTCTTT
V gene: TRBV12-3/TRBV12-4; clone size: .; J gene: TRBJ2-7; D gene: .; CDR3 protein: CASKARYEQYF; CDR3 DNA: TGTGCCAGCAAAGCGCGGTACGAGCAGTACTTC
V gene: TRBV25-1; clone size: .; J gene: TRBJ1-2; D gene: TRBD1; CDR3 protein: CASSKTGGFGYTF; CDR3 DNA: TGTGCCAGCAGTAAAACAGGGGGCTTTGGCTACACCTTC
V gene: TRBV4-2; clone size: .; J gene: TRBJ2-1; D gene: TRBD2; CDR3 protein: CASSQELAGGYEQFF; CDR3 DNA: TGTGCCAGCAGCCAAGAACTAGCGGGAGGGTATGAGCAGTTCTTC
V gene: TRBV6-5; clone size: .; J gene: TRBJ1-2; D gene: .; CDR3 protein: CASSYPGGYTF; CDR3 DNA: TGTGCCAGCAGTTACCCGGGTGGCTACACCTTC
V gene: TRBV6-5; clone size: .; J gene: TRBJ1-2; D gene: TRBD1; CDR3 protein: CASTGQGAFGYTF; CDR3 DNA: TGTGCCAGCACCGGACAGGGGGCGTTCGGCTACACCTTC
V gene: TRBV5-1; clone size: .; J gene: TRBJ1-1; D gene: TRBD1; CDR3 protein: CASSLQGVMSEAFF; CDR3 DNA: TGCGCCAGCAGCTTGCAGGGGGTAATGTCTGAAGCTTTCTTT
V gene: TRBV10-3; clone size: .; J gene: TRBJ1-2; D gene: .; CDR3 protein: CAISESWASSNYGYTF; CDR3 DNA: TGTGCCATCAGTGAGTCCTGGGCGTCCTCTAACTATGGCTACACCTTC
V gene: TRBV3-1/TRBV3-2; clone size: .; J gene: TRBJ2-5; D gene: .; CDR3 protein: CASSQEPVSRETQYF; CDR3 DNA: TGTGCCAGCAGCCAAGAGCCGGTTTCGAGAGAGACCCAGTACTTC